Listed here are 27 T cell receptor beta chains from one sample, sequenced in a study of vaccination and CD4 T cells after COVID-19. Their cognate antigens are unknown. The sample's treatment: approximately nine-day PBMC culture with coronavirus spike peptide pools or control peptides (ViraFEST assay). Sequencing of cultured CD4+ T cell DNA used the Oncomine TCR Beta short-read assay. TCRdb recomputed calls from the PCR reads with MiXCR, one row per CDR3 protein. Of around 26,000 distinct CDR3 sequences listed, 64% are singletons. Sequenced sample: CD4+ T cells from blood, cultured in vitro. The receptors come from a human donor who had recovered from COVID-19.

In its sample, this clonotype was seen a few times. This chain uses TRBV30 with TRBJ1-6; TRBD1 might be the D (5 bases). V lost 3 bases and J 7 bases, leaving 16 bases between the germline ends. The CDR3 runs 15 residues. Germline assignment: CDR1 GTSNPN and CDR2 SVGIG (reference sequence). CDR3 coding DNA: TGTGCCTGGAGGGGGCCCGGAAGGGAAAATTCACCCCTCCACTTT. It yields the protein CAWRGPGRENSPLHF.

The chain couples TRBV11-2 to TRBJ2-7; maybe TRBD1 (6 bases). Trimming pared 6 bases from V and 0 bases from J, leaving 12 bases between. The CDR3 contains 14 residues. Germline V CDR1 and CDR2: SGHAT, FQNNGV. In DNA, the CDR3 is TGTGCCAGCAGACAGGGATTCAGCTCCTACGAGCAGTACTTC. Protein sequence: CASRQGFSSYEQYF.

CDR3 amino acids: CASSSLRGDYGYTF. DNA for the CDR3: TGTGCCAGCAGTTCCCTCAGGGGGGACTATGGCTACACCTTC. The V and J genes are TRBV6-5 and TRBJ1-2, with 7 bases matching TRBD1. The V segment lost 4 bases and the J segment 3 bases; nucleotides outside the gene matches: 5. The CDR3 is 14 residues long. The germline V gene encodes CDR1 MNHEY and CDR2 SVGAGI.

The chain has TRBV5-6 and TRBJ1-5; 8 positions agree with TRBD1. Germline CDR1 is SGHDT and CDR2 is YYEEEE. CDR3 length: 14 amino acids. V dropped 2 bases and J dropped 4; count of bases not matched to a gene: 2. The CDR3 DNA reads TGTGCCAGCAGCTTCCGGGACAGGAATCAGCCCCAGCATTTT. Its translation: CASSFRDRNQPQHF.

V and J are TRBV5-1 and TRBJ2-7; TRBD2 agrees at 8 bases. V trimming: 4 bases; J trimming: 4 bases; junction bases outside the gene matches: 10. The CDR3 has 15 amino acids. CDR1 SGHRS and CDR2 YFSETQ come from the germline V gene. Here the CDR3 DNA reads TGCGCCAGCAGCGTACGGGGGGGCCCCCCATACGAGCAGTACTTC. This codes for CASSVRGGPPYEQYF.

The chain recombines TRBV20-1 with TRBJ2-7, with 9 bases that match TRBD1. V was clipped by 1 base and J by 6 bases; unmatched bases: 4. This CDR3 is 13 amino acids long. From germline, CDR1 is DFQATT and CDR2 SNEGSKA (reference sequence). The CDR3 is CSARATGGGEQYF. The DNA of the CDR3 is TGCAGTGCTAGAGCGACAGGGGGTGGCGAGCAGTACTTC.

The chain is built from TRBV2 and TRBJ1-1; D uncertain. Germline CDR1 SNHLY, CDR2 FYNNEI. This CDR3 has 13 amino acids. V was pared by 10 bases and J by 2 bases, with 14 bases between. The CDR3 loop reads CATSRESNTEAFF. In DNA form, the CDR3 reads TGTGCCACCTCGAGGGAGTCTAACACTGAAGCTTTCTTT.

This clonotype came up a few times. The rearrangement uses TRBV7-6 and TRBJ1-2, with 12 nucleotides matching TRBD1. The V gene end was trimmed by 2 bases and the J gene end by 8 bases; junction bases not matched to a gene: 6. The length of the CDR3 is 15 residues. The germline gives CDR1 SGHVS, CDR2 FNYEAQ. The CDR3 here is CASSLTGQGAGGYTF. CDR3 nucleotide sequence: TGTGCCAGCAGCTTAACGGGACAGGGGGCTGGAGGCTACACCTTC.

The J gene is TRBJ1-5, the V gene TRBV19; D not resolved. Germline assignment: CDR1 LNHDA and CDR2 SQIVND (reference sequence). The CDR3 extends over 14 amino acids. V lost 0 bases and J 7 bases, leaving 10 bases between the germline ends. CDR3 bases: TGTGCCAGTAGTATAGATGGGCCGAGGCAGCCCCAGCATTTT. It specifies CASSIDGPRQPQHF. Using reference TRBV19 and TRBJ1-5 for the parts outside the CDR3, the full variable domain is DGGITQSPKYLFRKEGQNVTLSCEQNLNHDAMYWYRQDPGQGLRLIYYSQIVNDFQKGDIAEGYSVSREKKESFPLTVTSAQKNPTAFYLCASSIDGPRQPQHFGDGTRLSIL.

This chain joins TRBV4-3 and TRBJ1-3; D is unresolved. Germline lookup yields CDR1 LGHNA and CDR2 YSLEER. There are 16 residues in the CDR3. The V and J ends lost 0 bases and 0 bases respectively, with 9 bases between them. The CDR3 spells CASSQEADASGNTIYF. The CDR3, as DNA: TGCGCCAGCAGCCAAGAAGCTGACGCCTCTGGAAACACCATATATTTT.

CDR3 region: CASSLAGGGDPRKHEQYF. The CDR3 DNA follows: TGCGCCAGCAGCTTGGCCGGGGGAGGCGATCCTAGGAAACACGAGCAGTACTTC. The rearrangement links TRBV5-1 to TRBJ2-7; perhaps TRBD2 as D (6 bases). V gave up 0 bases and J gave up 5 bases, with 24 bases separating them. CDR1 SGHRS and CDR2 YFSETQ come from the germline V gene. This CDR3 region has 18 residues.

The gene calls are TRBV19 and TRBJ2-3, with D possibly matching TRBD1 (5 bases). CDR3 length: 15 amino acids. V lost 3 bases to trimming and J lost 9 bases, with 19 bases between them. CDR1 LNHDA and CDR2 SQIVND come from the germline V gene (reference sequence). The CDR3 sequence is CASSIGAQSGETQYF. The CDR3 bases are TGTGCCAGTAGTATTGGGGCCCAGTCAGGAGAGACGCAGTATTTT.

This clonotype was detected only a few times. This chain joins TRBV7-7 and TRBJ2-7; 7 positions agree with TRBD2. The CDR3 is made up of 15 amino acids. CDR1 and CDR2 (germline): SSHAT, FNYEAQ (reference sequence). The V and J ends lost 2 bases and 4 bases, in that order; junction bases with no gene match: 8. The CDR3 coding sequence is TGTGCCAGCAGCTTAAGGCTAGCGGCATGGTACGAGCAGTACTTC. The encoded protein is CASSLRLAAWYEQYF. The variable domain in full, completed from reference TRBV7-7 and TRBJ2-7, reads GAGVSQSPRYKVTKRGQDVTLRCDPISSHATLYWYQQALGQGPEFLTYFNYEAQPDKSGLPSDRFSAERPEGSISTLTIQRTEQRDSAMYRCASSLRLAAWYEQYFGPGTRLTVT.

CDR3 sequence: CASSFLNLQDLSGEVQETQYF. Written as DNA, the CDR3 is TGTGCCAGCAGTTTTTTGAACCTCCAAGACCTCAGCGGAGAAGTTCAAGAGACCCAGTACTTC. V is TRBV28 and J is TRBJ2-5; possible D gene TRBD2, 5 bases. Trimming pared 3 bases from V and 2 bases from J, leaving 31 bases between. CDR1 is MDHEN, CDR2 SYDVKM, per germline. The CDR3 spans 21 residues. The whole variable domain, remainder taken from reference TRBV28 and TRBJ2-5, is DVKVTQSSRYLVKRTGEKVFLECVQDMDHENMFWYRQDPGLGLRLIYFSYDVKMKEKGDIPEGYSVSREKKERFSLILESASTNQTSMYLCASSFLNLQDLSGEVQETQYFGPGTRLLVL.

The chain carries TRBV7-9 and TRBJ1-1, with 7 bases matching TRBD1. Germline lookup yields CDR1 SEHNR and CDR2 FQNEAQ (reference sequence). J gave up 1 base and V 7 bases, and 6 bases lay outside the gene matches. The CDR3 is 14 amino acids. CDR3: CASTQTGPNTEAFF. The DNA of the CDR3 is TGTGCCAGCACCCAGACAGGGCCGAACACTGAAGCTTTCTTT.

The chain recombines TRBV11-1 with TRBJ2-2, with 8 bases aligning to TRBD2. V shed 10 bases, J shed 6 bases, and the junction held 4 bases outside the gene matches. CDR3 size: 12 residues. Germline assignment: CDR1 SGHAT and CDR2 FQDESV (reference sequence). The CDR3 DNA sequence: TGTGCCACCGGGAGGGGGTCCGGGGAGCTGTTTTTT. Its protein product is CATGRGSGELFF.

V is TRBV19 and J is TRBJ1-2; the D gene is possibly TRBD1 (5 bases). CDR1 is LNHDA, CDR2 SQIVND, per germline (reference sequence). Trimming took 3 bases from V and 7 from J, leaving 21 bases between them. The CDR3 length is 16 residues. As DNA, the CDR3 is TGTGCCAGTAGTATGAGGGGACGGCCGGATCTTCGTGGCTACACCTTC. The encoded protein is CASSMRGRPDLRGYTF.

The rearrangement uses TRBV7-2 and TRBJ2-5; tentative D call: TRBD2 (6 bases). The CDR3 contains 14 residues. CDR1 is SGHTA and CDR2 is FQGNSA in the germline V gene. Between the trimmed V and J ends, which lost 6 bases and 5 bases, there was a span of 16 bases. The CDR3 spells CASRPRGSGETQYF. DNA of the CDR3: TGTGCCAGCAGGCCCCGGGGGTCAGGTGAGACCCAGTACTTC.

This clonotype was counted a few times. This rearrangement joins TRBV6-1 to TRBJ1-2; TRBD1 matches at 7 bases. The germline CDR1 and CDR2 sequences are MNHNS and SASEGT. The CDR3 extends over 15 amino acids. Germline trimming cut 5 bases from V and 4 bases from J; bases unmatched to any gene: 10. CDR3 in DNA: TGTGCCAGCAGTCCACAGGGGCAACTCCTCTATGGCTACACCTTC. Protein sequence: CASSPQGQLLYGYTF.

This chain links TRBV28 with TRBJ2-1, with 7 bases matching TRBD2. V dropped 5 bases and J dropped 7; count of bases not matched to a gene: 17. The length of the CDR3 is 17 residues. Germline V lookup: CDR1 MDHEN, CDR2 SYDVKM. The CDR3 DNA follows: TGTGCCAGCAGTCCCTCTCTAGTGGGAGGGCCGCGTAATGAGCAGTTCTTC. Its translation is CASSPSLVGGPRNEQFF.

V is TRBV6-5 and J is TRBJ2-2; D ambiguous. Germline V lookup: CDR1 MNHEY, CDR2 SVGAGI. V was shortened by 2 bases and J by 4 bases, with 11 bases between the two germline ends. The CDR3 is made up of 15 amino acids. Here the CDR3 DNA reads TGTGCCAGCAGTTACCAATGGGCCGCCACCGGGGAGCTGTTTTTT. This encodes CASSYQWAATGELFF.

This CDR3 is CASSNGLAGGLTNEQFF. CDR3 in DNA: TGTGCCAGCAGTAACGGACTAGCGGGAGGTTTGACCAATGAGCAGTTCTTC. The gene calls are TRBV6-1 and TRBJ2-1; TRBD2 aligns across 14 bases. The trim removed 5 bases at V and 6 bases at J, leaving 9 bases unmatched. Germline CDR1 is MNHNS and CDR2 is SASEGT. The CDR3 contains 17 residues.

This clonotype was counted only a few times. The CDR3 DNA reads as TGTGCCAGCGGACTAGATCGCAACACCGGGGAGCTGTTTTTT. This translates into CASGLDRNTGELFF. The rearrangement links TRBV19 to TRBJ2-2, with 7 bases fitting TRBD2. The V gene end was trimmed by 9 bases and the J gene end by 2 bases; junction bases not matched to a gene: 6. This CDR3 contains 14 residues. Germline V gene data show CDR1 as LNHDA and CDR2 as SQIVND (reference sequence).

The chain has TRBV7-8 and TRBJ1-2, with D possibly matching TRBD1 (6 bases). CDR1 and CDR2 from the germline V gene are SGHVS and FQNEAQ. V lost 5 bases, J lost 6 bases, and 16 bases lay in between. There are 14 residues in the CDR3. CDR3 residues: CASSPPGGRHGYTF. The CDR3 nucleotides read TGTGCCAGCAGCCCGCCTGGGGGGCGGCATGGCTACACCTTC. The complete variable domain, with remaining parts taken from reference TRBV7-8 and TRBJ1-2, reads GAGVSQSPRYKVAKRGQDVALRCDPISGHVSLFWYQQALGQGPEFLTYFQNEAQLDKSGLPSDRFFAERPEGSVSTLKIQRTQQEDSAVYLCASSPPGGRHGYTFGSGTRLTVV.

The CDR3 DNA sequence: TGTGCCAGCAGCACCCTGCGGCAGGGCTACACCTTC. Translating it yields CASSTLRQGYTF. The chain recombines TRBV11-2 with TRBJ1-2; D gene ambiguous. The CDR3 is 12 residues long. V shed 5 bases and J shed 8 bases, with 12 bases lying between them. Germline lookup yields CDR1 SGHAT and CDR2 FQNNGV.

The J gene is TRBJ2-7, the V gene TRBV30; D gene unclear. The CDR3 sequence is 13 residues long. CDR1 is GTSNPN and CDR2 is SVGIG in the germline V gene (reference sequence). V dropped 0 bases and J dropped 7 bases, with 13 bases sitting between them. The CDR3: CAWSVGPSPEQYF. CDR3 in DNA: TGTGCCTGGAGTGTAGGGCCGAGTCCTGAGCAGTACTTC.

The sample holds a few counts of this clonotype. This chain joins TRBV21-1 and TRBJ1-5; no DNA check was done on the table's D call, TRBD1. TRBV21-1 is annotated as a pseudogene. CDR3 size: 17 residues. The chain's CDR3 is CASTKKQAGGGNQPQHF. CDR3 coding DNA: TGTGCCAGCACCAAAAAGCAGGCGGGGGGAGGCAATCAGCCCCAGCATTTT.